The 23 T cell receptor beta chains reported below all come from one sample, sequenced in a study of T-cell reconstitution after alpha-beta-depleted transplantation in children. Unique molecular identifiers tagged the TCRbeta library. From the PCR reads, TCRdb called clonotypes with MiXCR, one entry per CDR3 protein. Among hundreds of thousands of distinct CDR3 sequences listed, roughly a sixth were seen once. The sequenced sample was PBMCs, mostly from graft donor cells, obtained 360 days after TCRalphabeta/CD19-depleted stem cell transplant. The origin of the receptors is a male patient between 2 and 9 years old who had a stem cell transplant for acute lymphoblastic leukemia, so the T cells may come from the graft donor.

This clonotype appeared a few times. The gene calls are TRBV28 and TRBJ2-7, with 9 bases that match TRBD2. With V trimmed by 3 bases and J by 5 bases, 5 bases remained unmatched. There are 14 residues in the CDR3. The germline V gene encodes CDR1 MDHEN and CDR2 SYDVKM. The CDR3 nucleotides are TGTGCCAGCAGTTTCGGCGGGAGGGCCCACGAGCAGTACTTC. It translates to CASSFGGRAHEQYF.

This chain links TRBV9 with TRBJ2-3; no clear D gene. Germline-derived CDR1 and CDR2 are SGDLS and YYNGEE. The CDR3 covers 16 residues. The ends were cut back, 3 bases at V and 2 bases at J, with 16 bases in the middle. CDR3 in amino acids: CASSGLSGRSTDTQYF. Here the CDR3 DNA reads TGTGCCAGCAGCGGCCTTTCCGGCCGATCCACAGATACGCAGTATTTT.

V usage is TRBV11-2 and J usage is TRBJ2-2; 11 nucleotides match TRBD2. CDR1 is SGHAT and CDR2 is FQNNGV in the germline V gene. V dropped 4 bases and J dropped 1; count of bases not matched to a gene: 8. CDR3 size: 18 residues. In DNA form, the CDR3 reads TGTGCCAGCAGCTCACTCGGGACTAGCGGATTGAACACCGGGGAGCTGTTTTTT. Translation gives CASSSLGTSGLNTGELFF.

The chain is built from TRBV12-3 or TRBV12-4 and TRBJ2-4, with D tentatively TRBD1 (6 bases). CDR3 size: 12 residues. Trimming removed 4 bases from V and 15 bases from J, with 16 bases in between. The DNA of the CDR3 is TGTGCCAGCAGTTCGGAAACAGGGAGTGGGTACTTC. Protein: CASSSETGSGYF.

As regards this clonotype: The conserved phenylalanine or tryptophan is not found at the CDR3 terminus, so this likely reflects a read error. The CDR3: CASSETGNTEAFY. In DNA form, the CDR3 reads TGCGCCAGCAGCGAGACGGGGAACACTGAAGCTTTCTAT. The chain couples TRBV10-2 to TRBJ1-1; D is uncertain. Trimming shortened V by 6 bases and J by 1 base, and 9 bases separated the two germline ends. Germline CDR1 WSHSY, CDR2 SAAADI. CDR3 size: 13 residues.

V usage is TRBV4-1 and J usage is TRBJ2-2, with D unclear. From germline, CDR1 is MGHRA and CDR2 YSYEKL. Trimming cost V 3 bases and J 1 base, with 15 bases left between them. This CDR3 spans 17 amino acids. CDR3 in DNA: TGCGCCAGCAGCCACCGCCCAGTTGGGGTGAACACCGGGGAGCTGTTTTTT. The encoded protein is CASSHRPVGVNTGELFF.

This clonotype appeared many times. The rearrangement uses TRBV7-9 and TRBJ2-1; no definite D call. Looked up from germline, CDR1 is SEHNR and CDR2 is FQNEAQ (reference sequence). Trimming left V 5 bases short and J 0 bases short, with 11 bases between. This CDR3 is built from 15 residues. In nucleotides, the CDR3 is TGTGCCAGCAGCGTAAAAATGAGCTCCTACAATGAGCAGTTCTTC. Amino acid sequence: CASSVKMSSYNEQFF.

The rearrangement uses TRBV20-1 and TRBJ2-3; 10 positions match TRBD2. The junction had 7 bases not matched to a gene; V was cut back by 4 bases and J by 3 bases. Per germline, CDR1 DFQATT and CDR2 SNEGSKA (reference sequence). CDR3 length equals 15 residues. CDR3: CSANFGLAETDTQYF. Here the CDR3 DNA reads TGCAGTGCTAATTTTGGACTAGCGGAAACAGATACGCAGTATTTT.

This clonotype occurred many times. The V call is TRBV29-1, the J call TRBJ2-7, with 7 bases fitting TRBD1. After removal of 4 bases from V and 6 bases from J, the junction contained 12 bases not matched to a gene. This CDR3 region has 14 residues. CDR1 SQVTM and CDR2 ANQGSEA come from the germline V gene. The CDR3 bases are TGCAGCGTTGTAAAGACAGGGAGCACGGCCGAGCAGTACTTC. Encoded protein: CSVVKTGSTAEQYF.

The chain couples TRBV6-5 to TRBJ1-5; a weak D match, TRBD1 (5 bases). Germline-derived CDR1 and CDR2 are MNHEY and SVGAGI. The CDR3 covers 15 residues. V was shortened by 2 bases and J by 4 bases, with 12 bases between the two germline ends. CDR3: CASSYGQGGNQPQHF. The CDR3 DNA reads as TGTGCCAGCAGTTACGGGCAGGGTGGGAATCAGCCCCAGCATTTT.

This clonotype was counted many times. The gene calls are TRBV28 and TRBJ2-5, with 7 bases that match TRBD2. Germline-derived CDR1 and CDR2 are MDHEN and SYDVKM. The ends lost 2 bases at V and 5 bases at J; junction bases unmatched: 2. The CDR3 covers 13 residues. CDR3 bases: TGTGCCAGCAGTTTACAGGGAGGGGAGACCCAGTACTTC. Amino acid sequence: CASSLQGGETQYF.

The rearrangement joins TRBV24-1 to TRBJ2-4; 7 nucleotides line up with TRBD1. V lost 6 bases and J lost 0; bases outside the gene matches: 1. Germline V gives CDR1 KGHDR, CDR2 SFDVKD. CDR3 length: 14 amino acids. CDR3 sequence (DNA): TGTGCCACCAGTCCAGGGGGAGCCAAAAACATTCAGTACTTC. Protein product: CATSPGGAKNIQYF.

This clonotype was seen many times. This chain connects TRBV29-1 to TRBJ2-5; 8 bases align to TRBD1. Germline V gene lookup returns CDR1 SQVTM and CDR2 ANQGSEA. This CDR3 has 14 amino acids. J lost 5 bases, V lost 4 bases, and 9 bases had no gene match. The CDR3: CSVADSRGRETQYF. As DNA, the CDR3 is TGCAGCGTTGCCGATTCCAGGGGGCGGGAGACCCAGTACTTC. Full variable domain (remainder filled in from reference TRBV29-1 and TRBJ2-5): SAVISQKPSRDICQRGTSLTIQCQVDSQVTMMFWYRQQPGQSLTLIATANQGSEATYESGFVIDKFPISRPNLTFSTLTVSNMSPEDSSIYLCSVADSRGRETQYFGPGTRLLVL.

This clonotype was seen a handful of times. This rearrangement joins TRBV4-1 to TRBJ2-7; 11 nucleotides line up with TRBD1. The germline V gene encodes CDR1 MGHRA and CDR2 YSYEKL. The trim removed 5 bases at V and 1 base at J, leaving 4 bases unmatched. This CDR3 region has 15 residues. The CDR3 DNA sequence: TGCGCCAGCAGCGCCGGACAGGGGGCTTCCTACGAGCAGTACTTC. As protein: CASSAGQGASYEQYF.

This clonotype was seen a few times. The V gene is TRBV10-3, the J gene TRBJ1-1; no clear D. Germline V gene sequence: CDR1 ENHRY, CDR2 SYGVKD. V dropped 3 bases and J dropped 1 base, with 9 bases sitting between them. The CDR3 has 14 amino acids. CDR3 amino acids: CAISEASENTEAFF. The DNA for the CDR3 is TGTGCCATCAGTGAAGCCTCGGAGAACACTGAAGCTTTCTTT.

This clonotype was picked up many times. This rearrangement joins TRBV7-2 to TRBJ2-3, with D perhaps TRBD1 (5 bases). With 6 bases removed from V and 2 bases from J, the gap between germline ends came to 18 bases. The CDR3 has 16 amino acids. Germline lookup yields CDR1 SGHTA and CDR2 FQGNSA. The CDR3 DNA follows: TGTGCCAGCAGTCTTCGATGGTCACAGGCCACAGATACGCAGTATTTT. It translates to CASSLRWSQATDTQYF.

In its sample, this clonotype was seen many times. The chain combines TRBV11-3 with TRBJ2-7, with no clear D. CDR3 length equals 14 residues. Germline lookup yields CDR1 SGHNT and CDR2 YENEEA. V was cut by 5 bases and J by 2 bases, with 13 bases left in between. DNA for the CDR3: TGTGCCAGCAGCAACCGGTCAGTAGCCTACGAGCAGTACTTC. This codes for CASSNRSVAYEQYF.

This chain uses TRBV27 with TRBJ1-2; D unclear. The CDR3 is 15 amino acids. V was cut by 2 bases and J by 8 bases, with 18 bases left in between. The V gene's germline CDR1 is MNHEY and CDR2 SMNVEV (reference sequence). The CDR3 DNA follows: TGTGCCAGCAGTTTAAGTCCTGGGTCGGCGGGCGGCTACACCTTC. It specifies CASSLSPGSAGGYTF.

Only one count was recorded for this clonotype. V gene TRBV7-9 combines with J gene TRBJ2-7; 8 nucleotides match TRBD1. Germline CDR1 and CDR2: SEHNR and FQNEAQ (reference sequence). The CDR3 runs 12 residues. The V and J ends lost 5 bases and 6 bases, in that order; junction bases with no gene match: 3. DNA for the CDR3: TGTGCCAGCAGCAAAGGACAGGGCGAGCAGTACTTC. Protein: CASSKGQGEQYF.

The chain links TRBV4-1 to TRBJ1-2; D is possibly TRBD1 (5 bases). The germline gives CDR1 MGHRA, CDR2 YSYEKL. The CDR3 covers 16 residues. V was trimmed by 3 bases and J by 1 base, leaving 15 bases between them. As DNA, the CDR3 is TGCGCCAGCAGCCAGGGAAGACAGAGAAATAACTATGGCTACACCTTC. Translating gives CASSQGRQRNNYGYTF.

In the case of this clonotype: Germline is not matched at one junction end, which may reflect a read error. The CDR3 nucleotides read TGTGCCAGCACCTTACTAGCACCAGCGACCCAGTACTTC. Encoded protein: CASTLLAPATQYF. The rearrangement uses TRBV7-8 and TRBJ2-5; D perhaps matches TRBD2 (6 bases). Germline V gene data show CDR1 as SGHVS and CDR2 as FQNEAQ. The CDR3 is 13 amino acids.

As DNA, the CDR3 is TGTGCCAGCAGCTTAGGAGAGGACAGGAGCTCCTACGAGCAGTACTTC. This encodes CASSLGEDRSSYEQYF. V usage is TRBV13 and J usage is TRBJ2-7; 7 bases are a match to TRBD1. CDR3 size: 16 residues. CDR1 PRHDT and CDR2 FYEKMQ come from the germline V gene (reference sequence). J was trimmed by 0 bases and V by 0 bases; bases with no gene match: 5.

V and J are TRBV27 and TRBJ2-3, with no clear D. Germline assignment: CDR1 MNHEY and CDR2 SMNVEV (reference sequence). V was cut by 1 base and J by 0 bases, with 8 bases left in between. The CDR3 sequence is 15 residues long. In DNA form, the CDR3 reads TGTGCCAGCAGTTTATACCCCGATAGCACAGATACGCAGTATTTT. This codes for CASSLYPDSTDTQYF.